Below are 5 T cell receptor beta chains sequenced from a single sample in a study of blood T cell repertoires in COVID-19 (TCRdb year 2020). The protocol used for the library was the immunoSEQ multiplex PCR assay. Held by TCRdb, this immuneACCESS table contains in-frame sequences only and omits some clones. Under half of the omission traces to an unresolved V gene where checked; the cause of the rest is unknown. Recorded for this sample are around 270,000 clones; over 80% of them occurred a single time. The top ten clones comprise about 1.5% of the sample. Sequencing input: peripheral blood. The receptors derive from a woman in her thirties or forties who had recovered from COVID-19.

The CDR3 region is CASSQYNSPLHF. The CDR3 coding sequence is TGTGCCAGCAGCCAGTATAATTCACCCCTCCACTTT. The chain employs TRBV6-5 and TRBJ1-6; D gene uncertain. The CDR3 totals 12 residues. The V gene's germline CDR1 is MNHEY and CDR2 SVGAGI. Trimming stripped 6 bases from V and 4 bases from J, with 4 bases between.

This chain connects TRBV18 to TRBJ1-5, with D uncertain. Germline V gives CDR1 KGHSH, CDR2 LQKENI. There are 16 residues in the CDR3. Trimming cost V 0 bases and J 5 bases, with 14 bases left between them. CDR3 nucleotides: TGTGCCAGCTCACCACCTATGACAAATCCTTATCAGCCCCAGCATTTT. Translating it yields CASSPPMTNPYQPQHF.

V and J are TRBV6-1 and TRBJ1-2, with D perhaps TRBD1 (5 bases). Germline lookup yields CDR1 MNHNS and CDR2 SASEGT. Trimming removed 0 bases at V and 0 bases at J, with 11 bases between. This CDR3 is 16 amino acids long. This CDR3 is CASSEALLTANYGYTF. The CDR3 region has the DNA TGTGCCAGCAGTGAAGCGCTTCTGACAGCTAACTATGGCTACACCTTC.

This clone was counted once. V gene TRBV5-5 combines with J gene TRBJ1-4; TRBD1 agrees at 9 bases. The CDR3 loop spans 15 amino acids. Unmatched junction bases numbered 9, after V lost 4 bases and J lost 8 bases. Germline lookup yields CDR1 SGHKS and CDR2 YYEKEE (reference sequence). CDR3 loop: CASSPPGQGTEKLFF. The CDR3 DNA reads TGTGCCAGCAGCCCCCCAGGACAGGGGACGGAAAAACTGTTTTTT.

This clone is a singleton in its sample. The chain is built from TRBV6-5 and TRBJ1-2, with TRBD1 matching over 8 bases. CDR3 size: 15 residues. The V and J ends lost 3 bases and 4 bases, in that order; junction bases with no gene match: 7. The germline V gene has CDR1 MNHEY and CDR2 SVGAGI. CDR3 residues: CASSYLATGGYGYTF. CDR3 bases: TGTGCCAGCAGTTATCTCGCAACAGGGGGCTATGGCTACACCTTC.